The following is a TCR beta chain sequence with its context. Which antigen it targets is not known. Base qualities were left out, and no much larger clone turns up one base away. The sample comes from a study of shared T cell receptors in the human thymus (dated by TCRdb to the early 2020s). Notes on the research overall: The study investigated the way shared, self-reactive T-cell receptor alpha chains are produced in the human thymus.

V loses 5 bases, J loses 3 bases, and the germline ends lie 7 bases apart. From the cysteine up to the phenylalanine, the CDR3 has a length of 12 residues. The CDR3 DNA has 36 bases and is translated from base 1. The germline V gene supplies CDR1 MDHEN and CDR2 SYDVKM. Libraries were constructed by the immunoSEQ multiplex PCR assay. TCRdb retrieved this table from immuneACCESS and kept in-frame rearrangements only. Not all clones are present; in checked studies, unresolved V genes account for under half, and no reason is known for the remainder. Here the sample has about 380,000 clones; 85% to 95% occur a single time. The top ten clonotypes cover 0.02% of the sample.

Sequenced input: thymocytes. The TCR originated in a human donor. The receptor chain draws on TRBV28 and TRBJ1-2; matching of 5 bases hints at TRBD1 as the D gene. The CDR3 reads as follows: CASSKGHYGYTF. The nucleotide sequence is given as TGTGCCAGCAGTAAGGGACACTATGGCTACACCTTC.